This TCR beta chain was recovered during a study of identical twins. Notes on the study in general: Beta out-of-frame sequences displayed a weaker excess of sharing between twins.

This clonotype has just one count. The antigen remains undetermined. TCRdb recomputed calls from the 5' RACE reads with MiXCR, one row per CDR3 protein. The sample records 650,000 to 800,000 distinct CDR3 sequences, around 8.3% being singletons. These data were also reused for a study on yellow fever vaccine responses in identical twins.

Specimen: PBMCs. This receptor was obtained from a woman aged 18-30 years in good health.

The CDR3, as DNA: TGTGCCAGCAGTTCCTCGGGACTAGCGGGAGGCTCGAACACCGGGGAGCTGTTTTTT. Translation gives CASSSSGLAGGSNTGELFF. This chain connects TRBV12-3 or TRBV12-4 to TRBJ2-2, with 15 bases lining up with TRBD2. The CDR3 has 19 residues. V was pared by 4 bases and J by 0 bases, with 6 bases of the junction left unmatched.